What follows is one T cell receptor beta chain and its context. This CDR3 spans 16 amino acids. Germline CDR1 LGHNA, CDR2 YSLEER. V lost 0 bases, J lost 5 bases, and 17 bases lay in between. The entry originates in a study of blood T cell repertoires in COVID-19. About the research overall: Spain, Italy and the United States supplied samples that represented acute and convalescent COVID-19. T cells, B-cell-depleted T cells, or PBMCs supplied cDNA or gDNA.

Original analysis: Nucleated cell number was recorded as an estimate derived from reference gene primer amplification. This table comes from immunoSEQ multiplex PCR, and its TCRdb copy is limited to in-frame clones, with some not included. V and J calls and clone size are given by that table; D and trimming were obtained from the DNA. The table has 100,000 to 150,000 clones, roughly three quarters seen once; the top ten hold 1.9%. The sample comprised peripheral blood. The rearrangement links TRBV4-3 to TRBJ2-7; D is possibly TRBD2 (6 bases). This TCR was recovered from a woman between 65 and 79 years old with acute or convalescent COVID-19. The CDR3 region is CASSQDRGTGLNEQYF. The CDR3 DNA reads TGCGCCAGCAGCCAAGATCGGGGGACGGGTCTCAACGAGCAGTACTTC.